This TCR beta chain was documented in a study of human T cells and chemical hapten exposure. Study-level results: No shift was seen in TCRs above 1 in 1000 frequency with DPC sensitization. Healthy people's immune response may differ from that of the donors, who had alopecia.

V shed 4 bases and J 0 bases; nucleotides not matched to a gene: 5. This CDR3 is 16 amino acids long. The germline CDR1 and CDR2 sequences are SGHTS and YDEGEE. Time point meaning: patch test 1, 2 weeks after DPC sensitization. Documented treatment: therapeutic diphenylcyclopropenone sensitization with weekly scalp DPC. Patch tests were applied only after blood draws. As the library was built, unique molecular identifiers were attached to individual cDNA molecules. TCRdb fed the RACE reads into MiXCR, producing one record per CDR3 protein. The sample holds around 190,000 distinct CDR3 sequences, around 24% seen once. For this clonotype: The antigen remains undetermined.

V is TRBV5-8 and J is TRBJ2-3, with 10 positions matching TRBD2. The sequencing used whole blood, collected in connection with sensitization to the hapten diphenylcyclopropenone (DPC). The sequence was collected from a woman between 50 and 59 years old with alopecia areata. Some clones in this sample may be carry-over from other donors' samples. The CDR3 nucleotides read TGTGCCAGCAGCCACATGACTAGCGGGAGCACAGATACGCAGTATTTT. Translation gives CASSHMTSGSTDTQYF.